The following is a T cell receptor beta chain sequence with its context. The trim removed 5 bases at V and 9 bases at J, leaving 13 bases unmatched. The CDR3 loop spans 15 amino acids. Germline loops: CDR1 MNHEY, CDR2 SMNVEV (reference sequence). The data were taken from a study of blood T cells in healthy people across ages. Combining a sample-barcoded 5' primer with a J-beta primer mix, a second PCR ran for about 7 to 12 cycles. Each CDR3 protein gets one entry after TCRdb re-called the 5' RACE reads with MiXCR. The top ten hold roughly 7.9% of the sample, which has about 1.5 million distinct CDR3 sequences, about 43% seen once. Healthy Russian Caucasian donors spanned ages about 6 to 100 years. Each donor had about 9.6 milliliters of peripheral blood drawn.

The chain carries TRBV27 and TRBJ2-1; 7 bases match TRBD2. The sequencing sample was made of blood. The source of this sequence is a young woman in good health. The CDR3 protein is CASSKTSQPGVEQFF. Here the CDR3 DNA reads TGTGCCAGCAGTAAGACTAGCCAACCGGGTGTTGAGCAGTTCTTC.